The T cell receptor (beta chain) described here comes from a study of T-cell memory formation after mild COVID-19 (dated by TCRdb to the early 2020s). Regarding the study in general: Most TCR sequence clusters were specific to one of the two donors. Longitudinal TCRalpha and TCRbeta repertoire sequencing tracked T-cell clones expanding and contracting after mild COVID-19 in a couple of donors. The cohort was made up of two young adult volunteers, one female and one male, who were previously healthy. General conclusions and limits of the study: Clones that contracted from day 15 to 85 showed balanced CD4/CD8 phenotypes, whereas a second wave of clones that expanded from day 15 to 37 leaned towards CD4+. Some responding clones were detected in pre-infection memory, suggesting pre-existing cross-reactive memory T cells joined the SARS-CoV-2 response. Only a couple of mild cases were covered by the study, and larger cohorts that include severe cases with pre-infection samples were considered necessary. Contracting CD4+ clones were found mainly in CM and EM memory subsets, while CD8+ clones were enriched in EMRA. The second-wave clones that peaked on day 37 were not confirmed to be SARS-CoV-2 specific.

CDR1 and CDR2, looked up from the germline V gene, are SGHVS and FNYEAQ. V is cut by 5 bases and J by 2 bases, and the space between the germline ends is 16 bases. The CDR3 numbers 15 residues from cysteine through phenylalanine. CDR3 DNA only is kept here, 45 bases in frame from base 1. Ficoll-Paque density gradient centrifugation was the method used to isolate PBMCs. Concerning this clonotype itself: Its antigen specificity is not known. Base qualities are not recorded, but no much larger clone differs from it by a single base.

Reads for this sample came from an Illumina NovaSeq 6000. cDNA libraries for TCRalpha and TCRbeta were prepared by 5'RACE using constant-segment primers, with sample barcodes and unique molecular identifiers added. RNA was extracted from every sample with Trizol reagent. The libraries were amplified in two PCR steps, and the second step added a second sample barcode and Illumina TruSeq adapters. Libraries were sequenced on an Illumina NovaSeq with 2 x 150 bp paired-end reads. The original pipeline was this. With migec v1.2.7, reads were demultiplexed and then collapsed into UMI-guided consensus sequences. Using mixcr v2.1.11, UMI consensuses were aligned to TRA and TRB V and J templates and then assembled into clonotypes. A clonotype was counted as expanded or contracted only if both edgeR and NoisET called the change significant, with noise models trained on biological replicates. edgeR calls used a false discovery rate-adjusted p below 0.01 and a log2 fold-change threshold of 1. As an exploratory analysis of dynamics, PCA with hierarchical clustering was applied to max-normalized trajectories of the 1000 most abundant clonotypes. The CD4 or CD8 phenotype of responding clones was assigned using the separately sequenced CD4+ and CD8+ repertoires. Clones were called with MiXCR by TCRdb after fastp trimmed the public reads at Q25, and only in-frame beta chains were retained. Entries are consolidated by CDR3 protein sequence, retaining the most common genes and DNA. The V and J calls and clone size come from TCRdb's table, not from the authors' own analysis. The sample records 75,000 to 90,000 distinct CDR3 sequences, approximately 14% of which are singletons. The ten largest clonotypes hold under 35% of the sample.

Recombination connected TRBV7-6 to TRBJ2-7, and possibly TRBD2, on 5 matching bases. This TCR was recovered from an adult woman who had mild COVID-19 (a few samples of this study predate the infection). The sample titles of this study are shuffled in the database, so cell type and time point are left out; the donor was told from shared clones. Sequencing was performed on PBMCs or a T cell subset sorted from them (not recorded which). The nucleotide sequence reads as follows: TGTGCCAGCAGCCTAGAGGGAGACCCTACCTACGAGCAGTACTTC. It specifies CASSLEGDPTYEQYF.